This paragraph covers one T cell receptor beta chain sequence. This CDR3 has 12 amino acids. Germline V lookup: CDR1 SQVTM, CDR2 ANQGSEA. V lost 3 bases to trimming and J lost 8 bases, with 13 bases between them. Libraries were prepared by immunoSEQ multiplex PCR; TCRdb keeps only in-frame clonotypes and omits some of them. The sample records approximately 720,000 clones, 72% being singletons. The sample is drawn from a study of shared clonotypes between healthy human individuals. This TCR came from a woman aged 25 to 39 in good health. Sequenced input: memory CD4+ T cells sorted from blood. Subset of the sample: CD45RA-negative fraction. The chain is built from TRBV29-1 and TRBJ1-2, with D possibly matching TRBD1 (6 bases). The CDR3 DNA follows: TGCAGCGTTGAGTGGGGGGCCAGGGGCTACACCTTC. Translation gives CSVEWGARGYTF.